These 23 T cell receptor beta chains share one sample of origin, sequenced in a study of blood T cells in healthy people across ages. Next came a second PCR, run for about 6 to 12 cycles, which used a sample-barcoded 5' primer along with a J-beta primer mix. TCRdb re-called the 5' RACE reads through MiXCR, storing one row per CDR3 protein. The profile shows 1.5 million to 2 million distinct CDR3 sequences, more than 35% of them singletons. The specimen was blood. Every receptor here comes from a human donor in good health.

This sequence joins TRBV5-6 and TRBJ1-1; D remains ambiguous. The CDR3 covers 13 residues. Per the germline V gene, CDR1 is SGHDT and CDR2 is YYEEEE. The ends were cut back, 4 bases at V and 7 bases at J, with 14 bases in the middle. The CDR3 region has the DNA TGTGCCAGCAGCGCTTTAGGATGGCTTGAAGCTTTCTTT. This gives the protein CASSALGWLEAFF.

The J gene is TRBJ2-5, the V gene TRBV4-1; D is perhaps TRBD1 (6 bases). V shed 2 bases and J shed 0 bases, with 13 bases lying between them. Germline V gives CDR1 MGHRA, CDR2 YSYEKL. The CDR3 runs to 16 residues. CDR3 protein: CASSQPGTKYQETQYF. CDR3 nucleotide sequence: TGCGCCAGCAGCCAACCCGGGACAAAGTACCAAGAGACCCAGTACTTC.

The V and J genes are TRBV24-1 and TRBJ2-7; D is perhaps TRBD1 or TRBD2 (6 bases each). The CDR3 has 15 residues. V was pared by 5 bases and J by 0 bases, with 13 bases between. From germline, CDR1 is KGHDR and CDR2 SFDVKD. The CDR3 is CATSGGTGASYEQYF. The CDR3 nucleotides are TGTGCCACCAGTGGCGGGACGGGGGCCTCCTACGAGCAGTACTTC.

V is TRBV29-1 and J is TRBJ2-3, with D possibly matching TRBD1 (5 bases). CDR3 length equals 14 residues. V lost 2 bases, J lost 0 bases, and 9 bases lay in between. Germline CDR1 SQVTM, CDR2 ANQGSEA. The CDR3 loop reads CSVEPNRSTDTQYF. CDR3 bases: TGCAGCGTTGAACCTAACAGGAGCACAGATACGCAGTATTTT.

V usage is TRBV18 and J usage is TRBJ2-3; D unresolved. The CDR3 covers 16 residues. The V end lost 1 base, the J end lost 4 bases, and 15 bases lay between the germline ends. Per the germline V gene, CDR1 is KGHSH and CDR2 is LQKENI. CDR3 region: CASSPQQTGSADTQYF. The CDR3 DNA reads as TGTGCCAGCTCACCACAACAGACCGGGTCAGCAGATACGCAGTATTTT.

The table lists this clonotype with a count of one. A single base separates this from a much larger clone, so it may be a read error. The rearrangement links TRBV27 to TRBJ1-2; D is undetermined. Germline CDR1 and CDR2: MNHEY and SMNVEV (reference sequence). V was shortened by 3 bases and J by 7 bases, with 12 bases between the two germline ends. This CDR3 has 13 residues. CDR3 nucleotide sequence: TGTGCCAGCAGTTTTGGTCAGGCGATTGGCTACACCTTC. It is translated as CASSFGQAIGYTF.

This chain uses TRBV20-1 with TRBJ1-2; possible D gene TRBD1, 5 bases. Germline lookup yields CDR1 DFQATT and CDR2 SNEGSKA (reference sequence). This CDR3 has 13 residues. V lost 2 bases and J 5 bases, leaving 12 bases between the germline ends. The CDR3 loop reads CSARKQEEYGYTF. The CDR3 DNA reads TGCAGTGCTAGAAAACAGGAGGAGTATGGCTACACCTTC.

The gene calls are TRBV6-2 or TRBV6-3 and TRBJ2-6; D is ambiguous. The CDR3 spans 16 residues. From germline, CDR1 is MNHEY and CDR2 SVGEGT. The ends were cut back, 7 bases at V and 0 bases at J, with 13 bases in the middle. CDR3 protein: CASTRTSFSGANVLTF. The DNA of the CDR3 is TGTGCCAGCACCAGGACGTCCTTCTCTGGGGCCAACGTCCTGACTTTC.

The rearrangement joins TRBV29-1 to TRBJ2-3; TRBD2 matches at 13 bases. The CDR3 consists of 16 residues. Per the germline V gene, CDR1 is SQVTM and CDR2 is ANQGSEA. V shed 1 base and J 6 bases; nucleotides not matched to a gene: 7. CDR3 DNA: TGCAGCGTTGAAGTCGGACTAGCGGGGGCTGGGGATACGCAGTATTTT. Its protein product is CSVEVGLAGAGDTQYF.

The V call is TRBV4-1, the J call TRBJ1-1, with D possibly TRBD1 on 6 matching bases. Trimming cost V 0 bases and J 4 bases, with 12 bases left between them. The CDR3 is 15 residues long. The V gene's germline CDR1 is MGHRA and CDR2 YSYEKL. Here the CDR3 DNA reads TGCGCCAGCAGCCAAGACAGGGGTGGAGGCACTGAAGCTTTCTTT. This sequence encodes CASSQDRGGGTEAFF.

V is TRBV5-1 and J is TRBJ2-3, with 12 nucleotides matching TRBD2. Trimming at V came to 2 bases and at J to 7 bases, leaving 11 bases not matched to a gene. CDR3 length equals 17 residues. Germline V gene data show CDR1 as SGHRS and CDR2 as YFSETQ. This CDR3 is CASSFTGTSGYRNTQYF. CDR3 DNA sequence: TGCGCCAGCAGCTTCACCGGGACTAGCGGGTATCGGAATACGCAGTATTTT.

This clonotype was counted only a few times. This sequence joins TRBV12-3 or TRBV12-4 and TRBJ2-7, with 8 bases lining up with TRBD1. The CDR3 consists of 13 residues. V lost 8 bases and J lost 3; bases outside the gene matches: 6. This chain's CDR3 is CASGTGTRYEQYF. The CDR3 DNA sequence: TGTGCCAGCGGGACAGGAACGCGCTACGAGCAGTACTTC.

The rearrangement uses TRBV7-9 and TRBJ2-5; a possible D gene is TRBD2 (5 bases). The CDR3 has 14 amino acids. Germline assignment: CDR1 SEHNR and CDR2 FQNEAQ (reference sequence). Trimming shortened V by 5 bases and J by 1 base, and 11 bases separated the two germline ends. CDR3 DNA sequence: TGTGCCAGCAGCCAAACTAGAGCCCAAGAGACCCAGTACTTC. Translation: CASSQTRAQETQYF.

The chain carries TRBV7-2 and TRBJ1-2; 7 positions agree with TRBD1. From germline, CDR1 is SGHTA and CDR2 FQGNSA. V was clipped by 0 bases and J by 4 bases; unmatched bases: 14. CDR3 size: 18 residues. In DNA, the CDR3 is TGTGCCAGCAGCTTAGCTGGGTTCGGGACAGAGGCAATCTATGGCTACACCTTC. Translating gives CASSLAGFGTEAIYGYTF.

The chain links TRBV25-1 to TRBJ2-5; possibly TRBD1 for D (7 bases). Germline V gene lookup returns CDR1 MGHDK and CDR2 SYGVNS. Trimming removed 5 bases at V and 5 bases at J, with 12 bases between. This CDR3 contains 13 residues. CDR3: CASSTQGGETQYF. CDR3 bases: TGTGCCAGCAGTACCCAGGGGGGCGAGACCCAGTACTTC.

This clonotype was counted a few times. The junction differs from germline at one of its ends, possibly a read error. The J gene is TRBJ1-2, the V gene TRBV29-1; no clear D. Germline CDR1 SQVTM, CDR2 ANQGSEA. The CDR3 is 13 residues long. The CDR3 sequence is CGVERTAGYGYTF. The CDR3 bases are TGCGGCGTTGAAAGGACGGCGGGGTATGGCTACACCTTC.

The chain is built from TRBV30 and TRBJ2-3; no reliable D call. The V end was cut by 3 bases, the J end by 2 bases, with 3 bases between. The germline gives CDR1 GTSNPN, CDR2 SVGIG (reference sequence). The CDR3 sequence is 11 residues long. This CDR3 reads CAWSATDTQYF. The CDR3 coding sequence is TGTGCCTGGAGCGCCACAGATACGCAGTATTTT.

This clonotype was picked up many times. The rearrangement uses TRBV5-1 and TRBJ2-1; 11 bases are shared with TRBD2. CDR3 length: 15 amino acids. The germline CDR1 and CDR2 sequences are SGHRS and YFSETQ. V shed 0 bases and J 6 bases; nucleotides not matched to a gene: 2. The CDR3 region has the DNA TGCGCCAGCAGCTTGGTAGCGGGGGGGCGCAATGAGCAGTTCTTC. Amino acid sequence: CASSLVAGGRNEQFF.

The CDR3 nucleotides read TGCAGTGCTAGGGGGGCACAGGGGGCTGGAGAGACCCAGTACTTC. Its translation: CSARGAQGAGETQYF. V and J are TRBV20-1 and TRBJ2-5; TRBD1 matches 9 bases. Trimming took 3 bases from V and 4 from J; bases not matched to a gene: 9. CDR1 DFQATT and CDR2 SNEGSKA come from the germline V gene (reference sequence). This CDR3 is 15 amino acids long.

This clonotype was counted many times. The gene calls are TRBV20-1 and TRBJ2-7; 11 positions agree with TRBD2. Per the germline V gene, CDR1 is DFQATT and CDR2 is SNEGSKA (reference sequence). Unmatched junction bases numbered 10, after V lost 0 bases and J lost 0 bases. The CDR3 has 18 amino acids. CDR3 loop: CSARDGSSGGLSSYEQYF. CDR3 nucleotides: TGCAGTGCTAGAGACGGGTCTAGCGGGGGGCTTAGCTCCTACGAGCAGTACTTC.

With respect to this clonotype: A junction boundary mismatches the germline segment, possibly from a read error. This chain uses TRBV4-3 with TRBJ1-6; no clear D gene. CDR1 and CDR2 (germline): LGHNA, YSLEER. The CDR3 has 15 amino acids. DNA of the CDR3: TGCGCCAGCAGCCAAGTGGTCTCGTTGAATTCATCCCTCCACTTT. Translated, it gives CASSQVVSLNSSLHF.

This clonotype was seen only once. The chain employs TRBV5-1 and TRBJ2-3; 8 bases align to TRBD1. The germline V gene encodes CDR1 SGHRS and CDR2 YFSETQ. The CDR3 runs 14 residues. The V segment lost 3 bases and the J segment 5 bases; nucleotides outside the gene matches: 5. The CDR3 loop reads CASSSDRAGDTQYF. CDR3 DNA: TGCGCCAGCAGCTCGGACAGGGCGGGAGATACGCAGTATTTT. The whole variable domain, filled in from reference TRBV5-1 and TRBJ2-3, reads KAGVTQTPRYLIKTRGQQVTLSCSPISGHRSVSWYQQTPGQGLQFLFEYFSETQRNKGNFPGRFSGRQFSNSRSEMNVSTLELGDSALYLCASSSDRAGDTQYFGPGTRLTVL.

Concerning this clonotype: At one of its ends the junction is not consistent with the germline gene, which may arise from a read error. CDR3 nucleotides: TGTGCTAGCAGCCAACAGGGCGGTGAGCAGTTCTTC. As protein: CASSQQGGEQFF. This chain links TRBV7-7 with TRBJ2-1; D may be TRBD1 (6 bases). This CDR3 contains 12 residues. Germline CDR1 is SSHAT and CDR2 is FNYEAQ (reference sequence).